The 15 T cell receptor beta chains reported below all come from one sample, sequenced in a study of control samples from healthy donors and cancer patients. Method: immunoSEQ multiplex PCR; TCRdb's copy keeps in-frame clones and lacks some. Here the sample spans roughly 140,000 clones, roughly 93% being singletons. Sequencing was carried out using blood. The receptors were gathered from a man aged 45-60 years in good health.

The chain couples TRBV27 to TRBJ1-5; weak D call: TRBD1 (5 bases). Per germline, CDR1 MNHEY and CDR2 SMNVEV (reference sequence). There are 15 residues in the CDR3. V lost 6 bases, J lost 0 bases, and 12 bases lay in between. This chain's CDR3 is CASRAQGDSNQPQHF. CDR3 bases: TGTGCCAGCAGAGCTCAGGGTGATAGCAATCAGCCCCAGCATTTT.

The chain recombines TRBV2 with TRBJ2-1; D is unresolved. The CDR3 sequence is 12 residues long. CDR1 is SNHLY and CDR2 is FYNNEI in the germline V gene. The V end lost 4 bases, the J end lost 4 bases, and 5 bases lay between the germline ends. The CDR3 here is CASSGIYNEQFF. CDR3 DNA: TGTGCCAGCAGTGGGATATACAATGAGCAGTTCTTC.

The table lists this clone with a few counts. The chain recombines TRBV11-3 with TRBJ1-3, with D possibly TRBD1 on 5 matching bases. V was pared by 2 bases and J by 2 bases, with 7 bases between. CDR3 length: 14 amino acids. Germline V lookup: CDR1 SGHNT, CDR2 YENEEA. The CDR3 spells CASSLRGAGNTIYF. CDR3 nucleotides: TGTGCCAGCAGCTTACGGGGGGCTGGAAACACCATATATTTT.

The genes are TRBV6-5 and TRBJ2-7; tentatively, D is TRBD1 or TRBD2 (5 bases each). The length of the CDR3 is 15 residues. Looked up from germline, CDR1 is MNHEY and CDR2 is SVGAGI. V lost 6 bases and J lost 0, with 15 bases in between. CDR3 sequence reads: CASRRGRLSSYEQYF. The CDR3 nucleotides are TGTGCCAGCAGGAGGGGCAGGCTGAGCTCCTACGAGCAGTACTTC.

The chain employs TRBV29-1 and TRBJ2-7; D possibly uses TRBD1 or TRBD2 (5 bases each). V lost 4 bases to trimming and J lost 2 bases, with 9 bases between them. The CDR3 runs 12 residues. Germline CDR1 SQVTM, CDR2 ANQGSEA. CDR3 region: CSVGRDAYEQYF. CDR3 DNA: TGCAGCGTTGGAAGGGACGCCTACGAGCAGTACTTC.

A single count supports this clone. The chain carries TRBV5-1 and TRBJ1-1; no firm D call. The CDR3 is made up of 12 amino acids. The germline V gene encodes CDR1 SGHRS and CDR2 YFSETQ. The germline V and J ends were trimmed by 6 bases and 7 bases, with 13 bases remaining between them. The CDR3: CASIGPAFEAFF. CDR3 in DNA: TGCGCCAGCATCGGGCCCGCCTTTGAAGCTTTCTTT.

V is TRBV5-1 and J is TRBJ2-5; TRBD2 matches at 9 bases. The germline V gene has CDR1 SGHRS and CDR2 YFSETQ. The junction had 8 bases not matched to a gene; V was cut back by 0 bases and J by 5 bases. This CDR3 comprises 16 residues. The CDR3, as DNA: TGCGCCAGCAGCTTGGAGGTTAGCGGGAGTTTGGAGACCCAGTACTTC. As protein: CASSLEVSGSLETQYF. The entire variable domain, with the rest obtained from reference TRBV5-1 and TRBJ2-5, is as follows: KAGVTQTPRYLIKTRGQQVTLSCSPISGHRSVSWYQQTPGQGLQFLFEYFSETQRNKGNFPGRFSGRQFSNSRSEMNVSTLELGDSALYLCASSLEVSGSLETQYFGPGTRLLVL.

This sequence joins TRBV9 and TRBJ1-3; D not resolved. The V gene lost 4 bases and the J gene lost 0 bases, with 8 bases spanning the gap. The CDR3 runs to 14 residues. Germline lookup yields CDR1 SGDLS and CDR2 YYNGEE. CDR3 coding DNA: TGTGCCAGCAGCCTTCGGAGCTCTGGAAACACCATATATTTT. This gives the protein CASSLRSSGNTIYF.

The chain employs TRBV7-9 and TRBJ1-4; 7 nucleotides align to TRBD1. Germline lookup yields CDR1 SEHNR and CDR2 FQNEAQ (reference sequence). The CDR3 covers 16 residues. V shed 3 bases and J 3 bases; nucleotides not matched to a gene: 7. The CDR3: CASSFYLGTANEKLFF. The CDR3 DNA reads TGTGCCAGCAGCTTTTATCTCGGGACAGCTAATGAAAAACTGTTTTTT.

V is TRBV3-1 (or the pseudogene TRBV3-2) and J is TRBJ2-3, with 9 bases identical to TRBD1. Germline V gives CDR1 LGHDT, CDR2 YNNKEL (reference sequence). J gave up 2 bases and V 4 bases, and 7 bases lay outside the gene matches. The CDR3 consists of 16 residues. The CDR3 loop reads CASSLGQGGATDTQYF. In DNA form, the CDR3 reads TGTGCCAGCAGCCTGGGACAGGGAGGGGCCACAGATACGCAGTATTTT.

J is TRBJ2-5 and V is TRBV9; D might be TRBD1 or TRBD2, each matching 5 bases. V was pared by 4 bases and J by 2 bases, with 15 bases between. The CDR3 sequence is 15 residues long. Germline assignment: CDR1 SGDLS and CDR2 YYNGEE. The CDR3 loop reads CASSSMGERQETQYF. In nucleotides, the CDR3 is TGTGCCAGCAGCTCTATGGGGGAGAGACAAGAGACCCAGTACTTC.

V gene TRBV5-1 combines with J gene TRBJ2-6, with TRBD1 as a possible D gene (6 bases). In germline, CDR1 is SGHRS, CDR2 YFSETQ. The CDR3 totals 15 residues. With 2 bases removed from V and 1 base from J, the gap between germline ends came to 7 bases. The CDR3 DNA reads TGCGCCAGCAGCTTACAGGGATCTGGGGCCAACGTCCTGACTTTC. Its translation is CASSLQGSGANVLTF. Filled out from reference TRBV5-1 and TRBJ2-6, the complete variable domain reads KAGVTQTPRYLIKTRGQQVTLSCSPISGHRSVSWYQQTPGQGLQFLFEYFSETQRNKGNFPGRFSGRQFSNSRSEMNVSTLELGDSALYLCASSLQGSGANVLTFGAGSRLTVL.

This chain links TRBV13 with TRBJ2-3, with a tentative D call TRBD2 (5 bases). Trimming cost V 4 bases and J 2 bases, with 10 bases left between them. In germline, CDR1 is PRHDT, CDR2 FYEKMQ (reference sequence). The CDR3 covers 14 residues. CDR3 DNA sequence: TGTGCCAGCAGCTCAAGAGCGGACACAGATACGCAGTATTTT. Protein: CASSSRADTDTQYF.

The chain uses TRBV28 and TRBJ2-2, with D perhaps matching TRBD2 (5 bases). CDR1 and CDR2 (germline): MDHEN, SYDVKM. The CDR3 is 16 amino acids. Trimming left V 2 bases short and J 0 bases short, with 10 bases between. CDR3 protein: CASSLLGLSNTGELFF. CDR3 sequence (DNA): TGTGCCAGCAGTTTACTCGGACTCTCGAACACCGGGGAGCTGTTTTTT.

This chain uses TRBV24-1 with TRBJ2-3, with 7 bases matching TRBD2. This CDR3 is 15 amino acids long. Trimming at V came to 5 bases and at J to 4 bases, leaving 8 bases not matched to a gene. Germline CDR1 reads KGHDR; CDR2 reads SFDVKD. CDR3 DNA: TGTGCCACCAGTGTAGCGGGCCTAGCGGCAGATACGCAGTATTTT. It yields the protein CATSVAGLAADTQYF.